This T cell receptor (beta chain) is from a study of blood T cell repertoires in COVID-19. Germline V gene lookup returns CDR1 SNHLY and CDR2 FYNNEI. This CDR3 comprises 18 residues. V was trimmed by 4 bases and J by 4 bases, leaving 25 bases between them. Measured with immunoSEQ multiplex PCR; TCRdb has only the in-frame clones, and not every one. Among 130,000 or so clones listed, roughly three quarters were seen once. A word on this clone: Distinct nucleotide sequences in the sample also encode this CDR3.

The sample comprised peripheral blood. This TCR was sampled from a human donor in a cohort sampled during active COVID-19. The chain links TRBV2 to TRBJ1-2, with TRBD1 as a possible D gene (5 bases). The CDR3 bases are TGTGCCAGCAGTGCCGGGTATGGACAAAAAGTTGGGGCCTATGGCTACACCTTC. Encoded protein: CASSAGYGQKVGAYGYTF.